What follows describes a single T cell receptor beta chain. Its antigen has not been determined. There are no base qualities to consult, and no much larger clone falls within one base. This specimen belongs to a study of follicular helper T cells after annual influenza vaccination (dated 2017 in TCRdb). The study in broad terms: Blood was collected on days 0, 7 and 28 after each seasonal influenza vaccination. To study recall of cTfh clones, some subjects were followed through successive annual vaccinations in the 2013-2014, 2014-2015 and 2015-2016 seasons. One week after vaccination, a second recruited cohort of roughly eleven subjects (Table S1) displayed a similar ICOS+CD38+ cTfh response. Multi-year samples were available from six subjects, with four subjects covering two vaccination seasons and two subjects covering three seasons. Samples from 2013-2014 were cryopreserved, whereas samples from 2015 were processed immediately after collection.

Libraries were constructed by the immunoSEQ multiplex PCR assay. Adaptive Biotechnologies handled the TCRB amplification, library preparation, sequencing and preliminary bioinformatics at Survey level resolution. TCRB sequencing used multiplex PCR amplification of genomic DNA from sorted cTfh populations. The authors processed their data as follows. Clonality was computed in R as 1 minus normalized Shannon entropy; the Gini index was calculated with the R package ineq. To get the overlap score, the summed counts of shared sequences were divided by the total counts of all sequences in both of the compared samples. The significance of shared clonotypes was tested with Fisher's exact test, assuming a theoretical repertoire of 10^7 TCRB sequences. The clones in this table, taken by TCRdb from immuneACCESS, are in-frame only. Not every clone is retained; where verified, under half of the shortfall comes from an unresolved V gene, and the cause of the rest is unknown. D and trimming come from the DNA, and the V and J calls and clone size come from that table. The sample includes 9,500 to 15,000 clones, with 80% observed a single time. About 3.7% of the sample rests with the top ten.

CDR1 is given as MGHRA and CDR2 as YSYEKL, both from the germline V gene. Deletion took 0 bases off V and 5 bases off J, with a span of 4 bases between the germline ends. The CDR3 runs 12 amino acids, cysteine and phenylalanine included. The CDR3 DNA has 36 bases and is translated from base 1. What this sample's time point label stands for: 2015-2016 season, pre-vaccination. Adults received seasonal inactivated influenza vaccine (Fluvarix), and TCRB sequencing tracked sorted blood CD4 subsets before and after vaccination. Subjects were considered eligible if community-dwelling and if influenza vaccine had not been received in the prior 6 months. Reasons for exclusion included contraindications to influenza vaccine, substance abuse, HIV/AIDS, active malignancy, immunomodulatory medication, and active illness such as respiratory infection. Per time point, between 40 and 100 mL of blood was sampled. Non-naive CD4+CXCR5+PD-1+ cells were defined as circulating Tfh and were sorted into two fractions, ICOS+CD38+ and ICOS-CD38-. Either Ficoll-Paque PLUS or SepMate separation was used to isolate PBMC. Before DNA was extracted, the cell subsets were sorted from PBMC using a BD FACS Aria.

Study-wide findings and limitations: Rare clonotypes could not be sampled because productive TCRB sequences were recovered from only roughly 9.5-22% of the analyzed cells. Successive annual vaccinations recalled a recurring oligoclonal ICOS+CD38+ cTfh response that included tetramer and AIM influenza-specific clonotypes. ICOS+CD38+ cTfh clonality correlated with the frequency of that population, and its change correlated with the change in circulating plasmablast frequency. Day 7 ICOS+CD38+ clones were most often found later in ICOS-CD38- cTfh, suggesting that subset may serve as a memory reservoir.

The rearrangement combines TRBV4-1 with TRBJ2-5; no D gene can be assigned with confidence. The receptor's source is an adult who received the influenza vaccine. The input for sequencing was CXCR5+ CD38- circulating T follicular helper cells from blood, taken on the day of influenza vaccination. The cell subset or site label here, explained by the study, means: circulating Tfh, non-naive CD4+CXCR5+PD-1+ (ICOS+CD38+ or ICOS-CD38-). The base sequence is TGCGCCAGCAGCCAAGATATGGAGACCCAGTACTTC. Translated, this is CASSQDMETQYF.